This TCR beta chain is drawn from a study of regulatory T cells in long-lasting Graves disease. Regarding time point: newly diagnosed GD, antithyroid drugs for less than 3 months. PBMC-extracted RNA yielded the TCR library. The sample holds a few counts of this clonotype. According to the study, TCR beta libraries were built with iRepertoire HTBI primers and CDR3-region Arm-PCR. TCRdb passed the multiplex PCR reads through MiXCR, listing each CDR3 protein once. This table holds approximately 480,000 distinct CDR3 sequences, around 16% found once. These records were also assigned to another study, of T cells in Graves' hyperthyroidism and ophthalmopathy. As that study records: Before onset, by a median of approximately 6.8 months, the model predicted ophthalmopathy.

The material was peripheral blood mononuclear cells (PBMCs), obtained at new diagnosis, from a patient treated with antithyroid drugs. The source is a man between 35 and 55 years old with Graves disease.

CDR3 sequence: CASSQEGDTWYSQPQHF. The CDR3 DNA is TGCGCCAGCAGCCAAGAGGGGGACACCTGGTATAGTCAGCCCCAGCATTTT. The gene calls are TRBV4-1 and TRBJ1-5, with D possibly matching TRBD1 (6 bases). The germline CDR1 and CDR2 sequences are MGHRA and YSYEKL. The CDR3 loop spans 17 amino acids. Trimming cost V 0 bases and J 6 bases, with 18 bases left between them.